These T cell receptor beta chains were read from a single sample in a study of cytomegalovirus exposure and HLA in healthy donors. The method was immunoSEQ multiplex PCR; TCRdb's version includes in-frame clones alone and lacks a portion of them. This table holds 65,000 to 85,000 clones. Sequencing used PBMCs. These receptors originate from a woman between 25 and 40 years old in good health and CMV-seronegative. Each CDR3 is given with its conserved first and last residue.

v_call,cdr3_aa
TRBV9,CASSVGGGETQYF
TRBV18,CASSPRDRSSGNTIYF
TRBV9,CASSVSSQSAGELFF
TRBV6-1,CATSGAVQETQYF
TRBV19,CASSLPTGGGYGYTF
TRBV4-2,CASNRQGENGYTF
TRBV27,CASSSLSGARYEQYF
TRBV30,CACEGRTTIYF
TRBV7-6,CASSSGLDYEQFF
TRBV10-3,CAISESRTGIARDYGYTF
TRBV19,CASRRGELFF
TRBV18,CASSLPGGYEQYF
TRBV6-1,CASTLAPFHNSPLHF
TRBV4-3,CASSQDPDRENSPLHF
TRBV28,CALGGRGFEQYF
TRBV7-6,CASSLGLGQYF
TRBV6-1,CASSEGTGSTDTQYF
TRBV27,CASSFGREGGKETQYF
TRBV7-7,CASSSRQYGEQYF
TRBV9,CASSPKGQVRRNQPQHF
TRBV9,CASSPRTTGTGELFF
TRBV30,CAWSPAGTGNTIYF
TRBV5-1,CASSLLDRGDSPLHF
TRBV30,CAWSVNRASWSTDTQYF
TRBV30,CAWTAGWVENEQFF
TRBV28,CASSAAGGIETQYF
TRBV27,CASSWAGYSNQPQHF
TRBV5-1,CASSLQTSGIEAFF
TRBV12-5,CASGLGGADGYTF
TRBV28,CASTGQGAIEQYF
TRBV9,CASSVIAGTRYNEQFF
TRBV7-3,CASSFTGTQQFF
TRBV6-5,CASSYRGSSYEQYF
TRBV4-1,CASSNRDRVSGSSEQYF
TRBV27,CASSFSQRGWTGELFF
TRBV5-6,CASSLVGRSSGNTIYF
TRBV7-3,CASSTGGGDEQFF
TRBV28,CASSLIGSGGETQYF
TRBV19,CASSPYVTGGTGELFF
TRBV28,CASSPISGGEAFF
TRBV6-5,CASSFRGEQYF
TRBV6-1,CASSRQGPGYEQYF
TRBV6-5,CASTTSGGAYEQFF
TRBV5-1,CASSPLPQETQYF
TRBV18,CASSPGGVRQEKLFF
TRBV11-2,CASSHRAQGYYEQYF
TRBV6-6,CASTRVGQPQHF
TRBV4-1,CASSQGWRQGGTQYF